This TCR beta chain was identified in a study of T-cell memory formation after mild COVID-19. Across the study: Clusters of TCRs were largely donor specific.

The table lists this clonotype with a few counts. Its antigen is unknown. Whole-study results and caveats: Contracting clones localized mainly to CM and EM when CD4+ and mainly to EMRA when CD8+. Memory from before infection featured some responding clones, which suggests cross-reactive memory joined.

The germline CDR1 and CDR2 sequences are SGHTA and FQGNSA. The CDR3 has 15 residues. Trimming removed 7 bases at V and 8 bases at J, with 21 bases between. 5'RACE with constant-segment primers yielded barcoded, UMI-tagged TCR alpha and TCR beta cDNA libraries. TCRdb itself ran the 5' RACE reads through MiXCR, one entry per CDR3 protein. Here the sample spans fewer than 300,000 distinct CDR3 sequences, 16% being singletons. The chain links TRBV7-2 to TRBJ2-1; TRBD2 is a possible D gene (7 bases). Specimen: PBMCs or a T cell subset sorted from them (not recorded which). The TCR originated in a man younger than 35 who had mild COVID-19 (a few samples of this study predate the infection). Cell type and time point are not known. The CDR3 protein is CASTPWGGRGDEQFF. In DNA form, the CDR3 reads TGTGCCAGCACCCCGTGGGGGGGGCGAGGCGATGAGCAGTTCTTC. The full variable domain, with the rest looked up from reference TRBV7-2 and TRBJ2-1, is GAGVSQSPSNKVTEKGKDVELRCDPISGHTALYWYRQSLGQGLEFLIYFQGNSAPDKSGLPSDRFSAERTGGSVSTLTIQRTQQEDSAVYLCASTPWGGRGDEQFFGPGTRLTVL.